These T cell receptor beta chains were read from a single sample in a study of shared clonotypes between healthy human individuals. Measured with immunoSEQ multiplex PCR; TCRdb has only the in-frame clones, and not every one. Seen here are nearly 750,000 clones, over 55% observed once, and the top ten hold under 2%. What was sequenced was memory CD4+ T cells sorted from blood. These receptors originate from a woman younger than 45 in good health. CDR3s include the opening cysteine and the closing phenylalanine or tryptophan. Clone size is given for some rows only: seen once, a few or many times, or a class if the clone is expanded.

>TRBJ2-7|-|TRBV7-2
CASSQGKRNSYEQYF
>TRBJ2-4|-|TRBV6-5
CASSPTEDIQYF
>TRBJ2-1|few|TRBV28
CASSLAGTRGNEQFF
>TRBJ2-5|once|TRBV29-1
CSVRDSQETQYF
>TRBJ2-1|-|TRBV5-4
CASSFFGAATYNEQFF
>TRBJ2-1|-|TRBV30
CAWSRPGAGGAWEQFF
>TRBJ1-2|-|TRBV18
CASSGGAAANYGYTF
>TRBJ2-5|-|TRBV2
CASSVGQGVGETQYF
>TRBJ2-3|-|TRBV10-3
CAISRTGAGTDTQYF
>TRBJ2-3|-|TRBV4-1
CASSPPGRRAGGSTSTDTQYF
>TRBJ2-5|-|TRBV4-1
CASSQLTSDPYQETQYF
>TRBJ2-2|-|TRBV5-4
CASSPGSGAHTGELFF
>TRBJ1-2|-|TRBV5-8
CASSPDSFYGYTF
>TRBJ1-1|-|TRBV5-1
CASSLMGQGNTEAFF
>TRBJ1-2|-|TRBV18
CASSPGRGYGYTF
>TRBJ1-4|once|TRBV7-3
CASSPLDRESEKLFF
>TRBJ1-4|-|TRBV2
CASRGWQTNEKLFF